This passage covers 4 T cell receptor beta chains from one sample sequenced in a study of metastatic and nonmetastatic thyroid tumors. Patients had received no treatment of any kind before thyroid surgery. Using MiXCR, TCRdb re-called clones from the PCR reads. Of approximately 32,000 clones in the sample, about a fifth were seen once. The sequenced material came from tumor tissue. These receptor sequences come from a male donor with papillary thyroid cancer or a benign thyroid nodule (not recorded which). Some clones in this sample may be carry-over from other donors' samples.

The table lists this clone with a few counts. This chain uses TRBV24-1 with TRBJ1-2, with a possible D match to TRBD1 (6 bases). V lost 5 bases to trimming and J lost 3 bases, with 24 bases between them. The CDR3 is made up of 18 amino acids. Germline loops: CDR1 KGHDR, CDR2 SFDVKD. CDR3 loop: CATSVRGTPLFLDYGYTF. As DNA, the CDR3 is TGTGCCACCAGTGTGAGAGGGACACCTTTGTTTCTTGACTATGGCTACACCTTC.

This CDR3 is CASSLQQTYEQYF. The CDR3 DNA sequence: TGTGCCAGCAGCTTGCAACAAACCTACGAGCAGTACTTC. The chain links TRBV7-2 to TRBJ2-7; D remains ambiguous. This CDR3 is 13 amino acids long. Germline CDR1 reads SGHTA; CDR2 reads FQGNSA. V was trimmed by 3 bases and J by 2 bases, leaving 8 bases between them.

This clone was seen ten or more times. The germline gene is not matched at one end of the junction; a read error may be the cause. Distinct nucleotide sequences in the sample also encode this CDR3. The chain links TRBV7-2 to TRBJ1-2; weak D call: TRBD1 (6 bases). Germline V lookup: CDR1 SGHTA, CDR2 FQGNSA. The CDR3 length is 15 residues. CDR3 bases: TGTGCTAGCAGCGCTACCGGGACAACTAACTATGGCTACACCTTC. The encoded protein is CASSATGTTNYGYTF.

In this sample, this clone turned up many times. The CDR3 DNA follows: TGCGCCAGCAGCTTATCCGGGACTAGCGGGAGGAAGACCCAGTACTTC. Amino acids: CASSLSGTSGRKTQYF. The rearrangement links TRBV5-1 to TRBJ2-5, with 15 bases identical to TRBD2. The germline gives CDR1 SGHRS, CDR2 YFSETQ. The CDR3 contains 16 residues. Losses at the gene ends were 2 bases for V and 6 bases for J; bases not matched to a gene: 5.